The rows below give T cell receptor beta chains drawn from one sample of a study of tumor-infiltrating lymphocytes in primary liver carcinoma. TCRdb passed the multiplex PCR reads through MiXCR, listing each CDR3 protein once. This table holds about 180,000 distinct CDR3 sequences, about 60% found once. The sample comprised peripheral blood. These receptors were taken from a man in his forties with primary liver carcinoma and hepatitis B virus infection. Each CDR3 is given with its conserved first and last residue. A D gene is named only where the DNA matches it firmly. The size entry is marked missing in some rows and otherwise reads once, few, many or a size class.

d_call	v_call	clone_size	j_call	cdr3_aa	cdr3_nt
-	TRBV5-1	-	TRBJ2-7	CASSLEDGVGYEQYF	TGCGCCAGCAGCTTGGAGGACGGCGTAGGATACGAGCAGTACTTC
-	TRBV12-3/TRBV12-4	-	TRBJ1-1	CVSRIRGEGDTEAFF	TGTGTCAGCCGCATTCGGGGTGAAGGGGACACTGAAGCTTTCTTT
TRBD2	TRBV13	few	TRBJ2-3	CASSFSRTSGREVADTQYF	TGTGCCAGCAGCTTCTCCCGGACTAGCGGGAGGGAAGTGGCAGATACGCAGTATTTT
-	TRBV5-1	-	TRBJ2-7	CASSWGTYYEQYF	TGCGCCAGCAGCTGGGGAACTTACTACGAGCAGTACTTC
-	TRBV12-3/TRBV12-4	few	TRBJ1-2	CASSSPGGLNYGYTF	TGTGCCAGCAGTTCCCCCGGGGGGCTGAACTATGGCTACACCTTC
-	TRBV12-3/TRBV12-4	-	TRBJ2-7	CASSFSRGEQYF	TGTGCCAGCAGTTTCTCCAGGGGAGAGCAGTACTTC
-	TRBV12-3/TRBV12-4	few	TRBJ2-7	CASSRNMDPSYEQYF	TGTGCCAGCAGTCGGAATATGGATCCTTCCTACGAGCAGTACTTC
-	TRBV5-4	-	TRBJ2-2	CASSDGTSPGELFF	TGTGCCAGCAGCGACGGGACTTCCCCCGGGGAGCTGTTTTTT
TRBD2	TRBV7-8	few	TRBJ2-7	CASSLERGYYEQYF	TGTGCCAGCAGCTTAGAGCGGGGTTACTACGAGCAGTACTTC
-	TRBV6-6	-	TRBJ1-4	CASQNRHHNEKLFF	TGTGCCAGCCAAAATCGACATCATAATGAAAAACTGTTTTTT
-	TRBV6-5	few	TRBJ2-2	CASMKKQGTGELFF	TGTGCCAGCATGAAGAAACAGGGCACCGGGGAGCTGTTTTTT
-	TRBV11-2	many	TRBJ2-3	CASSLDPRGSDTQYF	TGTGCCAGCAGCTTAGATCCGCGTGGATCAGATACGCAGTATTTT
-	TRBV6-5	-	TRBJ2-7	CASSTTRGFDSYEQYF	TGCGCCAGCAGCACTACTAGAGGGTTCGACTCCTACGAGCAGTACTTC
TRBD2	TRBV6-5	-	TRBJ2-1	CASRGAAGGKYEQFF	TGTGCCAGCAGGGGAGCCGCGGGAGGGAAGTATGAGCAGTTCTTC
TRBD1	TRBV12-3/TRBV12-4	-	TRBJ2-4	CASSSPGTGGDIQYF	TGTGCCAGCAGTTCCCCCGGGACAGGGGGTGACATTCAGTACTTC
TRBD2	TRBV29-1	many	TRBJ2-6	CSAREGKSSGANVLTF	TGCAGCGCCCGGGAGGGTAAAAGCTCTGGGGCCAACGTCCTGACTTTC
TRBD1	TRBV6-1	few	TRBJ2-7	CASSLPRGQPHRSYEQYF	TGTGCCAGCAGCCTACCCCGGGGACAGCCCCACCGCTCCTACGAGCAGTACTTC
TRBD2	TRBV7-9	-	TRBJ2-3	CASSPQGGLAGDLHTQYF	TGTGCCAGCAGCCCTCAGGGGGGACTAGCGGGAGACCTTCATACGCAGTATTTT
TRBD1	TRBV4-1	-	TRBJ2-6	CASSQPPGQGSEVTF	TGCGCCAGCAGCCAACCCCCGGGACAGGGAAGTGAAGTGACTTTC
-	TRBV29-1	few	TRBJ2-5	CSGMDSGETQYF	TGCAGCGGTATGGACAGTGGAGAGACCCAGTACTTC
-	TRBV11-3	-	TRBJ2-1	CTSSYIHNEQLF	TGTACCAGCAGCTATATCCACAATGAGCAGTTATTC
-	TRBV6-1	-	TRBJ1-5	CASSYGASSNQPQHF	TGTGCCAGCAGTTACGGGGCATCTAGCAATCAGCCCCAGCATTTT
TRBD2	TRBV12-3/TRBV12-4	-	TRBJ2-4	CASSYRGGPCDIQYF	TGTGCCAGCAGTTATCGGGGGGGCCCTTGCGACATTCAGTACTTC
-	TRBV4-1	-	TRBJ2-7	CASNPRLVRVSCEQYF	TGCGCCAGCAACCCTCGACTAGTGAGGGTATCCTGCGAGCAGTACTTC
TRBD2	TRBV11-2	-	TRBJ2-7	CASSQESGVAGDPSYEQYF	TGTGCCAGCAGCCAAGAGTCCGGGGTAGCGGGAGACCCTTCCTACGAGCAGTACTTC
TRBD2	TRBV11-2	-	TRBJ2-1	CVSTRLAGAHNEQFF	TGTGTCAGCACCCGACTAGCGGGGGCCCACAATGAGCAGTTCTTC
TRBD2	TRBV7-9	-	TRBJ2-1	CASSLPSGLAGTSHEQFF	TGTGCCAGCAGCTTACCTTCGGGACTAGCGGGTACGAGCCATGAGCAGTTCTTC
TRBD1	TRBV6-6	-	TRBJ2-1	CASSQGQGALF	TGTGCCAGCAGTCAGGGACAGGGGGCTCTCTTC
TRBD1	TRBV29-1	many	TRBJ1-1	CSVVGQLNTEAFF	TGCAGCGTTGTGGGACAGTTGAACACTGAAGCTTTCTTT
TRBD2	TRBV29-1	-	TRBJ2-1	CSVDGVTSGATDNEQFF	TGCAGCGTCGATGGGGTGACTAGCGGGGCCACAGACAATGAGCAGTTCTTC
TRBD1	TRBV11-2	-	TRBJ1-1	CAGSPDRMTEAFF	TGTGCCGGCAGCCCGGACAGGATGACTGAAGCTTTCTTT
TRBD2	TRBV11-2	-	TRBJ2-2	CAITQGGRAVTGELLF	TGTGCCATCACCCAAGGTGGGAGGGCCGTCACCGGGGAGCTGTTATTT
-	TRBV5-6	-	TRBJ2-3	CASSLQGGTDTQYF	TGTGCCAGCAGCTTACAGGGTGGGACAGATACGCAGTATTTT
-	TRBV29-1	-	TRBJ2-1	CSADLVTGGNEQFF	TGCAGCGCCGACCTAGTAACAGGTGGTAATGAGCAGTTCTTC
TRBD1	TRBV11-2	once	TRBJ1-1	CACSRDSGTEAFF	TGTGCCTGCAGCAGGGACAGCGGTACTGAAGCTTTCTTT
TRBD2	TRBV4-1	few	TRBJ2-5	CASSLSSGRRETQYF	TGCGCCAGCAGCCTCTCTAGCGGGAGGAGGGAGACCCAGTACTTC
-	TRBV11-2	-	TRBJ2-1	CASSSPGSNEQLF	TGTGCTAGCAGCTCCCCAGGGAGCAATGAGCAGCTCTTC
-	TRBV11-2	-	TRBJ2-3	CARSLGGRQGTMF	TGTGCTAGAAGCTTAGGAGGGAGACAGGGAACGATGTTT
-	TRBV4-1	-	TRBJ2-1	CASSQERRRGTMSSSSGQEQFF	-
-	TRBV5-5	-	TRBJ2-4	CASSSPPTHIQYF	TGTGCCAGCAGCTCCCCTCCGACCCACATTCAGTACTTC
-	TRBV11-2	-	TRBJ1-1	CTSSPDNIEAFF	TGTACCAGCAGCCCCGATAACATTGAAGCTTTCTTT
-	TRBV5-5	-	TRBJ2-2	CASSQTAQGLHTGELFF	TGTGCCAGCAGCCAAACAGCACAGGGACTGCACACCGGGGAGCTGTTTTTT
TRBD1	TRBV7-8	-	TRBJ2-2	CASSVAGQGTTGELFF	TGTGCCAGCAGCGTTGCCGGACAGGGAACTACCGGGGAGCTGTTTTTT
-	TRBV29-1	many	TRBJ2-4	CSVETGEGNIQYF	TGCAGCGTTGAAACAGGGGAGGGAAACATTCAGTACTTC
TRBD2	TRBV7-8	-	TRBJ2-1	CASSATSGSYNEQFF	TGTGCCAGCAGCGCAACTAGCGGAAGCTACAATGAGCAGTTCTTC
TRBD2	TRBV12-3/TRBV12-4	many	TRBJ2-2	CASSRSGTDTGELFF	TGTGCCAGCAGCCGAAGCGGGACTGACACCGGGGAGCTGTTTTTT
TRBD2	TRBV4-2	-	TRBJ2-1	CASSQISGRAGNEQFF	TGTGCCAGCAGCCAGATAAGCGGGAGGGCCGGGAATGAGCAGTTCTTC
TRBD2	TRBV11-2	many	TRBJ2-3	CASSATSGLDTQCF	TGTGCCAGCAGCGCGACTAGCGGGTTAGATACGCAGTGTTTT
-	TRBV11-2	once	TRBJ2-7	CARSSGINEQYF	TGTGCCCGCAGCTCAGGGATTAACGAGCAGTACTTC
-	TRBV29-1	-	TRBJ1-3	CSVHPGETSGNTIYF	TGCAGCGTCCACCCTGGGGAGACCTCTGGAAACACCATATATTTT